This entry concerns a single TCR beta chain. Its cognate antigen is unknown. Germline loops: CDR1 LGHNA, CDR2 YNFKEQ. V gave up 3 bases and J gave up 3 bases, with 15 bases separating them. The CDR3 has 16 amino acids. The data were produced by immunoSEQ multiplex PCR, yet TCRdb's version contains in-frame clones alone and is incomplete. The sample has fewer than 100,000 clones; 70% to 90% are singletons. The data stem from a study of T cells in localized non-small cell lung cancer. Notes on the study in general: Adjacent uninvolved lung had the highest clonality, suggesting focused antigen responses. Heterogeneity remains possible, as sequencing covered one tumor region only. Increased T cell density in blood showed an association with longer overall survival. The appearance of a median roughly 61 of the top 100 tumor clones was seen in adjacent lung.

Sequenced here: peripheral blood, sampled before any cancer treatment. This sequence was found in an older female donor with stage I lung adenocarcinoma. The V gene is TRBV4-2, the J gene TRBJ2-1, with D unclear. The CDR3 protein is CASSQSPLLGYNEQFF. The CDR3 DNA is TGTGCCAGCAGCCAGTCCCCCCTCCTGGGCTACAATGAGCAGTTCTTC.